This T cell receptor (beta chain) was profiled in a study of naive and memory T cell subsets. Study conclusions and caveats: Over 95% of naive TCR sequences appeared only once, unlike memory subsets. Especially in CD8 cells, naive repertoires contained a few larger clonotypes, possibly CD45RA-re-expressing memory cells.

Alpha and beta libraries were amplified separately from the second PCR onward. Four subsets defined by CD45RA and CD27 were sorted after CD3, CD4, CD8 and live/dead staining. Remarks on this clonotype: Its antigen is not known.

An equimolar mix of two oligonucleotides served as the beta constant-region primer for TRBC1 and TRBC2. The ligated cDNA underwent four PCR rounds using SP2 and nested alpha and beta constant-region primers. One entry per CDR3 protein results from TCRdb running MiXCR on the UMI-ligation and nested PCR reads. The data contain more than 95,000 distinct CDR3 sequences, more than 14% of them singletons. Per germline, CDR1 SGDLS and CDR2 YYNGEE. The V end was cut by 0 bases, the J end by 6 bases, with 4 bases between. The CDR3 consists of 12 residues. This rearrangement joins TRBV9 to TRBJ2-1; D unresolved. Sequencing used naive CD8+ T cells from blood. The TCR was taken from a human donor in good health. The CDR3 nucleotides are TGTGCCAGCAGCGTAGGGTCCAATGAGCAGTTCTTC. Its protein is CASSVGSNEQFF.